The present TCR beta chain was sequenced within a study of yellow fever vaccine responses in identical twins. TCRdb fed the RT-PCR reads into MiXCR, producing one record per CDR3 protein. The profile shows over 5,500 distinct CDR3 sequences, roughly 89% of them singletons. The CDR3 is made up of 11 amino acids. The V gene's germline CDR1 is MGHRA and CDR2 YSYEKL. Trimming took off 0 bases at V and 8 bases at J, with 4 bases between the two ends. Sequencing used T cells from blood (PBMCs), unsorted or a sorted subset (not recorded which), obtained before or after yellow fever vaccination (not recorded which). This rearrangement joins TRBV4-1 to TRBJ1-2; no clear D. The clonotype comes from a woman between 18 and 29 years old who received the yellow fever vaccine. As DNA, the CDR3 is TGCGCCAGCAGCCAAGATCGAGGCTACACCTTC. This sequence encodes CASSQDRGYTF.